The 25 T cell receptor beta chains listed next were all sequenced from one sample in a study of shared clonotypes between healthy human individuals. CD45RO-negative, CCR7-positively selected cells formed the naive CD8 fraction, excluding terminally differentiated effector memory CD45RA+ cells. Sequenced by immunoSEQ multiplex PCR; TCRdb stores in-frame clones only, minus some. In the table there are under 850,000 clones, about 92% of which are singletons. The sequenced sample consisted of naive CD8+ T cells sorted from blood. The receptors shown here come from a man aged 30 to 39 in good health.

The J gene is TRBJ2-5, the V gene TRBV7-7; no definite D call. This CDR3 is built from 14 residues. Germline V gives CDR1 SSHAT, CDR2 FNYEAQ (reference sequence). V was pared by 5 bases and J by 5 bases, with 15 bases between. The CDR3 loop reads CASSHRLGFETQYF. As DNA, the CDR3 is TGTGCCAGCAGCCACCGCCTTGGGTTTGAGACCCAGTACTTC.

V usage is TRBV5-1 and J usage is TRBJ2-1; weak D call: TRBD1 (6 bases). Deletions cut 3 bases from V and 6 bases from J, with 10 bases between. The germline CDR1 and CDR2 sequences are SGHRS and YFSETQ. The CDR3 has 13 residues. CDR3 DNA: TGCGCCAGCAGCTCAGGACAGATCAATGAGCAGTTCTTC. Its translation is CASSSGQINEQFF.

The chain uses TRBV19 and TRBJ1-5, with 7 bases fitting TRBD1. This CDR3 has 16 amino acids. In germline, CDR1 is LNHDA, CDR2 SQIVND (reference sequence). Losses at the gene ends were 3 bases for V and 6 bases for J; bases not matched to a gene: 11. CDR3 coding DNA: TGTGCCAGTAGTATTGTAGAAGGGGGCTTCTCTCAGCCCCAGCATTTT. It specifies CASSIVEGGFSQPQHF.

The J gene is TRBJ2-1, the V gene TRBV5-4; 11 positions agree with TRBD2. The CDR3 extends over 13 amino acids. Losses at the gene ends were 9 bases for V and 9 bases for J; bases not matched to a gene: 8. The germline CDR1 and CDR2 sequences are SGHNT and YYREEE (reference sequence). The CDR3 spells CATGTSGVGEQFF. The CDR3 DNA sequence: TGTGCCACCGGGACTAGCGGTGTTGGTGAGCAGTTCTTC.

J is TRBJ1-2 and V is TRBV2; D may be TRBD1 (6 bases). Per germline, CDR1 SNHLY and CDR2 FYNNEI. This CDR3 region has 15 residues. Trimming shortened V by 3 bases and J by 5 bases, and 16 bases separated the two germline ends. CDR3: CASSDDGGLGYGYTF. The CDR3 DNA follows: TGTGCCAGCAGTGATGATGGGGGGCTCGGGTATGGCTACACCTTC. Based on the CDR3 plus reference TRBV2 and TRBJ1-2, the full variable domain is EPEVTQTPSHQVTQMGQEVILRCVPISNHLYFYWYRQILGQKVEFLVSFYNNEISEKSEIFDDQFSVERPDGSNFTLKIRSTKLEDSAMYFCASSDDGGLGYGYTFGSGTRLTVV.

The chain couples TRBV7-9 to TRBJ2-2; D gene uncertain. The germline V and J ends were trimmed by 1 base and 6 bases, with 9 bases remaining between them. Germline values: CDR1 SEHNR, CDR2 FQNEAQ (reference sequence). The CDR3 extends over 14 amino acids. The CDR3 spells CASSLDLGSGELFF. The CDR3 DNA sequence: TGTGCCAGCAGCTTAGATTTGGGTTCCGGGGAGCTGTTTTTT. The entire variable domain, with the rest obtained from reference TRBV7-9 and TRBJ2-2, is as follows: DTGVSQNPRHKITKRGQNVTFRCDPISEHNRLYWYRQTLGQGPEFLTYFQNEAQLEKSRLLSDRFSAERPKGSFSTLEIQRTEQGDSAMYLCASSLDLGSGELFFGEGSRLTVL.

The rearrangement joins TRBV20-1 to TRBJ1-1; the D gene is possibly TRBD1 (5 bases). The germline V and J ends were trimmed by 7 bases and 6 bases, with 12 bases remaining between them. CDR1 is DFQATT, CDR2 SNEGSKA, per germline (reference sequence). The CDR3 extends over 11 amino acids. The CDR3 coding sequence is TGCAGTGGTCTGGGGGGAGCTGAAGCTTTCTTT. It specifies CSGLGGAEAFF.

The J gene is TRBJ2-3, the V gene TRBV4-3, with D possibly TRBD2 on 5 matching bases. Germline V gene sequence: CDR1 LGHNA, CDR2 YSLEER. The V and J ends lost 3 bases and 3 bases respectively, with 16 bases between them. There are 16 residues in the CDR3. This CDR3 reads CASSQEPSYETDTQYF. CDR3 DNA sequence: TGCGCCAGCAGCCAGGAACCTAGCTATGAGACAGATACGCAGTATTTT.

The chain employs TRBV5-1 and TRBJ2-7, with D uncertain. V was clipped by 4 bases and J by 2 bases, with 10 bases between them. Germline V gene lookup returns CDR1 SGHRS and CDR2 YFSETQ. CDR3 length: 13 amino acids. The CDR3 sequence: CASSPSLTYEQYF. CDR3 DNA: TGCGCCAGCAGCCCCTCCCTTACCTACGAGCAGTACTTC. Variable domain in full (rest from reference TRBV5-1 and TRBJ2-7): KAGVTQTPRYLIKTRGQQVTLSCSPISGHRSVSWYQQTPGQGLQFLFEYFSETQRNKGNFPGRFSGRQFSNSRSEMNVSTLELGDSALYLCASSPSLTYEQYFGPGTRLTVT.

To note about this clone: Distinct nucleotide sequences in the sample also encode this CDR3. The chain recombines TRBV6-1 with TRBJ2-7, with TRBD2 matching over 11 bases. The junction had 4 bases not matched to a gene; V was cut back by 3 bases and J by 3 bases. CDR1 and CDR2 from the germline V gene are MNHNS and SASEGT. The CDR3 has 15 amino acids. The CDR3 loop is CASSDGLAGGYEQYF. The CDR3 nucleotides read TGTGCCAGCAGTGATGGTCTAGCGGGAGGCTACGAGCAGTACTTC.

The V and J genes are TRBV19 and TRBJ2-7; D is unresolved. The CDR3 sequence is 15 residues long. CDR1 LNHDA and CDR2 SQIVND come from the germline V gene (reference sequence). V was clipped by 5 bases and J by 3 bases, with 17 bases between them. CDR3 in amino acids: CASSEFHGKGYEQYF. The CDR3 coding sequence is TGTGCCAGTAGTGAATTTCATGGGAAGGGCTACGAGCAGTACTTC.

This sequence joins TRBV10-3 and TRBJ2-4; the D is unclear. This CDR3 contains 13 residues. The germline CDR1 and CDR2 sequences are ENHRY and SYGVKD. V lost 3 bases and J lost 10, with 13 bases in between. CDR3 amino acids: CAISEEQIWIQYF. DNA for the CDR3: TGTGCCATCAGTGAAGAACAGATCTGGATTCAGTACTTC.

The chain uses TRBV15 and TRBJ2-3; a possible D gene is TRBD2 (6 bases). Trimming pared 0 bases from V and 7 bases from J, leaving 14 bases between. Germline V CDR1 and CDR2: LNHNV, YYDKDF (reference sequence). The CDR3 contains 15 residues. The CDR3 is CATSRDRSSGNTQYF. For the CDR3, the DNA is TGTGCCACCAGCAGAGATCGTAGTAGCGGAAATACGCAGTATTTT.

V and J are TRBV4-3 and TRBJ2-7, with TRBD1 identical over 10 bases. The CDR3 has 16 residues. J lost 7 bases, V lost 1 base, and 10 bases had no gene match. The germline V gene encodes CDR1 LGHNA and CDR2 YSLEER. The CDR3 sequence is CASSQGSGTGVWEQYF. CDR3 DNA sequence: TGCGCCAGCAGCCAAGGGTCTGGGACAGGGGTTTGGGAGCAGTACTTC.

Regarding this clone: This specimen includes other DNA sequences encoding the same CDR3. The CDR3 DNA reads as TGCGCCAGCAGCCAAGACCCCGGCTCCTACGAGCAGTACTTC. It is translated as CASSQDPGSYEQYF. The V gene is TRBV4-1, the J gene TRBJ2-7; D ambiguous. The CDR3 length is 14 residues. Germline lookup yields CDR1 MGHRA and CDR2 YSYEKL. The germline V and J ends were trimmed by 0 bases and 0 bases, with 6 bases remaining between them.

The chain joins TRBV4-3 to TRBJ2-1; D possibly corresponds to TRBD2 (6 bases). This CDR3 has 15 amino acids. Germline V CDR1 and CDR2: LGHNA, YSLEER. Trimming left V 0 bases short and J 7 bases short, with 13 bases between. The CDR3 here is CASSQDMWSGNEQFF. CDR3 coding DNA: TGCGCCAGCAGCCAAGATATGTGGAGCGGGAATGAGCAGTTCTTC.

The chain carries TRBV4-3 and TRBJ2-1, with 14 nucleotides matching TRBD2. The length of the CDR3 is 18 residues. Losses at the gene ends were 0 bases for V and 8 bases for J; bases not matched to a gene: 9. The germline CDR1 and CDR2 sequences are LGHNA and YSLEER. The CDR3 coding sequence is TGCGCCAGCAGCCAAGAACGGGGACTAGCGGGAGTTTTGCATGAGCAGTTCTTC. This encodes CASSQERGLAGVLHEQFF.

In DNA, the CDR3 is TGTGCCAGCAGTGCCCCAGGCTCCTTCCCTCCGAAACTGTTTTTT. Its protein product is CASSAPGSFPPKLFF. The chain uses TRBV6-1 and TRBJ1-4; D not certain. V was pared by 4 bases and J by 11 bases, with 20 bases between. The CDR3 extends over 15 amino acids. Germline CDR1 and CDR2: MNHNS and SASEGT.

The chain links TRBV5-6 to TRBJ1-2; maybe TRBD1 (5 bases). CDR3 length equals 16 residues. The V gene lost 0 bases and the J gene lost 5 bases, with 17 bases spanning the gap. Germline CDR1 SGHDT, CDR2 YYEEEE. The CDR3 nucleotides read TGTGCCAGCAGCTTGGATCGGGCCCGGGGGGTATATGGCTACACCTTC. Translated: CASSLDRARGVYGYTF. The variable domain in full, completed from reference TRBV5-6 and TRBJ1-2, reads DAGVTQSPTHLIKTRGQQVTLRCSPKSGHDTVSWYQQALGQGPQFIFQYYEEEERQRGNFPDRFSGHQFPNYSSELNVNALLLGDSALYLCASSLDRARGVYGYTFGSGTRLTVV.

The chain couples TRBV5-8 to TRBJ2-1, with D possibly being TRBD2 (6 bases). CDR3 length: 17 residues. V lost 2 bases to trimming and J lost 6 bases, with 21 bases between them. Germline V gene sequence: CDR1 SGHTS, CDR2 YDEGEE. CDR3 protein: CASSFPELAPIANEQFF. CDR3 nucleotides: TGTGCCAGCAGCTTTCCAGAACTAGCTCCGATCGCCAATGAGCAGTTCTTC.

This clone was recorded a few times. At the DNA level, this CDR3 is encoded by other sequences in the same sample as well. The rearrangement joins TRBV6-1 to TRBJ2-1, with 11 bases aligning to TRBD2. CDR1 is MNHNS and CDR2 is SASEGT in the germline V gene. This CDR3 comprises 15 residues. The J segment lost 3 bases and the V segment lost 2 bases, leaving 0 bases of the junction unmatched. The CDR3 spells CASSELAGGYNEQFF. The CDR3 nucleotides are TGTGCCAGCAGTGAACTAGCGGGAGGCTACAATGAGCAGTTCTTC.

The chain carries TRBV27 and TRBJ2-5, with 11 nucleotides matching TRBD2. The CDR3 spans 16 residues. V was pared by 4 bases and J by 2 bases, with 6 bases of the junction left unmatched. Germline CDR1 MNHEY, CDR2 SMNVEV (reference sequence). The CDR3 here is CASSSLAGGVQETQYF. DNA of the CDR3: TGTGCCAGCAGTTCCCTAGCGGGAGGTGTACAAGAGACCCAGTACTTC.

The CDR3 loop is CASSIMSGLNYGYTF. For the CDR3, the DNA is TGTGCCAGCAGTATTATGTCGGGACTGAACTATGGCTACACCTTC. The chain employs TRBV27 and TRBJ1-2, with a weak D call TRBD1 (5 bases). The germline V gene has CDR1 MNHEY and CDR2 SMNVEV (reference sequence). Trimming stripped 5 bases from V and 2 bases from J, with 15 bases between. CDR3 length: 15 residues.

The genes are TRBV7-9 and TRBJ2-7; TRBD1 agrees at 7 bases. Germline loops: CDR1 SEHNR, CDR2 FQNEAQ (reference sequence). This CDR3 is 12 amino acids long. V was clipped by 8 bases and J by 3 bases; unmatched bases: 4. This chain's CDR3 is CASGTAVYEQYF. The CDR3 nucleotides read TGTGCCAGCGGGACAGCGGTCTACGAGCAGTACTTC. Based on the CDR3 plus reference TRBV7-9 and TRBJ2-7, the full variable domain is DTGVSQNPRHKITKRGQNVTFRCDPISEHNRLYWYRQTLGQGPEFLTYFQNEAQLEKSRLLSDRFSAERPKGSFSTLEIQRTEQGDSAMYLCASGTAVYEQYFGPGTRLTVT.

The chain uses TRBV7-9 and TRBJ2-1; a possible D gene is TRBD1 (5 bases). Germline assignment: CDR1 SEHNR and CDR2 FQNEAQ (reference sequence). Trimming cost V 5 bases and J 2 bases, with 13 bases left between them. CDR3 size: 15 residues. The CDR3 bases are TGTGCCAGCAGCCCGACGACAGTTACCTACAATGAGCAGTTCTTC. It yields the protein CASSPTTVTYNEQFF. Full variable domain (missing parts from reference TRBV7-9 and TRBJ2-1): DTGVSQNPRHKITKRGQNVTFRCDPISEHNRLYWYRQTLGQGPEFLTYFQNEAQLEKSRLLSDRFSAERPKGSFSTLEIQRTEQGDSAMYLCASSPTTVTYNEQFFGPGTRLTVL.